Presented here are 6 T cell receptor beta chains from one specimen sequenced in a study of beta chain features in type 1 diabetes. The investigators reverse transcribed all of the isolated RNA, so they sequenced expressed TCRB transcripts. Sequencing used immunoSEQ multiplex PCR; TCRdb keeps in-frame clones, though not all of them. The sample consists of 900,000 or so clones, roughly 17% of them appearing once. Sequencing used naive CD4+ T cells from blood. Receptors were obtained from a young woman in good health.

This clone has more than one count but fewer than ten. The chain carries TRBV19 and TRBJ2-1; D not certain. CDR1 LNHDA and CDR2 SQIVND come from the germline V gene (reference sequence). The CDR3 consists of 13 residues. The V and J ends lost 1 base and 9 bases respectively, with 10 bases between them. CDR3 region: CASSIAQTIEQFF. The CDR3 DNA is TGTGCCAGTAGTATAGCCCAGACAATTGAGCAGTTCTTC.

The V call is TRBV4-1, the J call TRBJ1-5; 12 nucleotides align to TRBD1. Trimming at V came to 3 bases and at J to 2 bases, leaving 5 bases not matched to a gene. The length of the CDR3 is 17 residues. CDR1 MGHRA and CDR2 YSYEKL come from the germline V gene. Written as DNA, the CDR3 is TGCGCCAGCAGCCAGGGACAGGGGGCGGTGGGCAATCAGCCCCAGCATTTT. Translating it yields CASSQGQGAVGNQPQHF.

This clone was seen only a few times. This rearrangement joins TRBV5-6 to TRBJ2-3; unclear D gene. CDR1 SGHDT and CDR2 YYEEEE come from the germline V gene. Trimming shortened V by 0 bases and J by 3 bases, and 5 bases separated the two germline ends. CDR3 length: 13 amino acids. CDR3 in amino acids: CASSLEVTDTQYF. CDR3 sequence (DNA): TGTGCCAGCAGCTTGGAGGTAACAGATACGCAGTATTTT.

This clone was recorded a few times. The chain employs TRBV7-2 and TRBJ1-2; D is unresolved. Trimming took off 1 base at V and 2 bases at J, with 8 bases between the two ends. The germline gives CDR1 SGHTA, CDR2 FQGNSA. The CDR3 covers 14 residues. CDR3 sequence: CASSLDNKNYGYTF. DNA of the CDR3: TGTGCCAGCAGCTTAGATAACAAAAACTATGGCTACACCTTC.

In this sample, this clone turned up a few times. The sample carries other DNA sequences with the same CDR3. V usage is TRBV28 and J usage is TRBJ2-7; unclear D gene. CDR3 length: 12 amino acids. Germline CDR1 MDHEN, CDR2 SYDVKM. The V end lost 4 bases, the J end lost 3 bases, and 7 bases lay between the germline ends. CDR3 nucleotides: TGTGCCAGCAGTTCCTTATACTACGAGCAGTACTTC. As protein: CASSSLYYEQYF.

A few counts support this clone. J is TRBJ2-3 and V is TRBV7-2, with TRBD2 matching 7 bases. The CDR3 totals 16 residues. V lost 2 bases, J lost 4 bases, and 9 bases stayed unmatched. Germline CDR1 is SGHTA and CDR2 is FQGNSA. CDR3 sequence (DNA): TGTGCCAGCAGCTTATTTGGCGGGAGTTCAGCAGATACGCAGTATTTT. Residues: CASSLFGGSSADTQYF.